The present entry profiles one TCR beta chain with its context. Germline CDR1 reads KGHSH; CDR2 reads LQKENI. There are 17 residues in the CDR3. V gave up 2 bases and J gave up 7 bases; unmatched junction bases: 12. The data were obtained in a study of blood T cell repertoires in COVID-19. Using immunoSEQ multiplex PCR, the repertoire was profiled, and TCRdb retains in-frame clones only, with some absent. The table records around 230,000 clones, approximately 78% of them present only once. Sequencing input: peripheral blood. This clonotype was sampled from a woman aged 60-75 years with active or convalescent COVID-19. This chain links TRBV18 with TRBJ1-4, with TRBD1 identical over 8 bases. The CDR3 is CASSPNQLDRGSEKLFF. The CDR3, as DNA: TGTGCCAGCTCACCAAACCAACTAGACAGGGGCTCTGAAAAACTGTTTTTT.